The T cell receptor beta chain under discussion was sequenced for a study of lymphopenia after photon versus proton radiotherapy. Points from the study as a whole: After the lymphocyte nadir, photon-treated repertoires showed oligoclonal expansion, especially of CD8+ Temra cells. A bigger post-nadir fall in TCR diversity correlated inversely with survival time in deceased patients.

Assay used: immunoSEQ multiplex PCR; TCRdb lists only in-frame clones, some missing. The sample has 150,000 to 200,000 clones; approximately 86% are singletons. CDR3 length: 15 residues. J gave up 3 bases and V 6 bases, and 8 bases lay outside the gene matches. Germline assignment: CDR1 SGHTA and CDR2 FQGNSA. Comments on this clone: Antigen unknown.

The sequenced sample was peripheral blood, obtained from a patient treated with photon-based radiotherapy. The genes are TRBV7-2 and TRBJ1-3, with 7 bases that match TRBD1. The sequence came from a man aged 50 or older with gastric cancer. The DNA for the CDR3 is TGTGCCAGCAGGGGACAGCTAGCTAGTGGAAACACCATATATTTT. This encodes CASRGQLASGNTIYF.